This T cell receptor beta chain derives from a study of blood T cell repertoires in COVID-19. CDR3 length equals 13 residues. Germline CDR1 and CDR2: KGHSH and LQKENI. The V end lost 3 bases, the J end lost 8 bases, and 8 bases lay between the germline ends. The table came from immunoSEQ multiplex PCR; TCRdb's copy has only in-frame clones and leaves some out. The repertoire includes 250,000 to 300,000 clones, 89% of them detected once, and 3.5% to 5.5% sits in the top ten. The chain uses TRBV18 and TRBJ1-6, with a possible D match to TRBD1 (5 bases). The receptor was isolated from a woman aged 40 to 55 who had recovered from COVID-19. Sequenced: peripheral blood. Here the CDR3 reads CASSPQTDSPLHF. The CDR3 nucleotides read TGTGCCAGCTCACCGCAGACAGATTCACCCCTCCACTTT.